The rows below give T cell receptor beta chains drawn from one sample of a study of blood T cell repertoires in COVID-19. Sequenced by immunoSEQ multiplex PCR; TCRdb stores in-frame clones only, minus some. Of some 190,000 clones detected, more than 65% appear once; the ten largest clones hold roughly a tenth. Sequencing was performed on peripheral blood. All receptors come from a woman of 80 years or more with active or convalescent COVID-19. The CDR3 runs from the conserved cysteine through the conserved F or W. The D gene is left open where the match is weak. Clone size is shown for a subset of rows, as once, few, many or a class of expanded clone.

j_call d_call clone_size v_call cdr3_aa cdr3_nt
TRBJ2-5 TRBD2 - TRBV2 CASSERTSGSVETQYF TGTGCCAGCAGTGAAAGAACTAGCGGGAGTGTGGAGACCCAGTACTTC
TRBJ2-1 - - TRBV7-9 CASSSPAGEQFF TGTGCCAGCAGCTCGCCCGCGGGTGAGCAGTTCTTC
TRBJ2-1 - - TRBV11-2 CASSLTSRGEQFF TGTGCCAGCAGCTTAACGTCGAGAGGTGAGCAGTTCTTC
TRBJ1-2 TRBD1 - TRBV28 CASSSGQGTRGYTF TGTGCCAGCAGTTCGGGACAGGGGACAAGAGGCTACACCTTC
TRBJ1-1 - - TRBV6-5 CASSQKQGAEAFF TGTGCCAGCAGTCAGAAACAGGGCGCTGAAGCTTTCTTT
TRBJ1-2 - - TRBV6-6 CASSTQGGGYTF TGTGCCAGCAGTACTCAGGGCGGCGGCTACACCTTC
TRBJ2-7 TRBD2 - TRBV18 CASSPGGGASGISYEQYF TGTGCCAGCTCACCTGGGGGAGGGGCTAGCGGAATCTCCTACGAGCAGTACTTC
TRBJ1-5 TRBD1 - TRBV19 CASSKSTGGANNQPQHF TGTGCCAGTAGTAAATCGACAGGGGGCGCGAATAATCAGCCCCAGCATTTT
TRBJ2-2 TRBD2 - TRBV5-1 CASSLVTSGTGGELFF TGCGCCAGCAGCTTGGTAACTAGCGGGACTGGCGGGGAGCTGTTTTTT
TRBJ1-5 - few TRBV6-2/TRBV6-3 CASSYDRLNQPQHF TGTGCCAGCAGTTACGACAGGCTCAATCAGCCCCAGCATTTT
TRBJ2-1 TRBD2 few TRBV2 CASSESRGRGDEQFF TGTGCCAGCAGTGAGTCTCGCGGGAGGGGGGATGAGCAGTTCTTC
TRBJ2-3 - - TRBV2 CASSERVADTQYF TGTGCCAGCAGTGAACGGGTGGCAGATACGCAGTATTTT
TRBJ2-3 - - TRBV10-2 CASSEWPSGGTDTQYF TGCGCCAGCAGTGAGTGGCCCAGCGGTGGGACAGATACGCAGTATTTT
TRBJ1-2 - - TRBV18 CASSPFKAQVNYGYTF TGTGCCAGCTCACCATTTAAGGCGCAGGTGAACTATGGCTACACCTTC
TRBJ1-2 - - TRBV27 CASSGLPDYGYTF TGTGCCAGCAGTGGGCTGCCGGACTATGGCTACACCTTC
TRBJ2-1 TRBD2 once TRBV19 CASSIRLAGGQTYNEQFF TGTGCCAGTAGTATCCGACTAGCGGGAGGCCAAACCTACAATGAGCAGTTCTTC
TRBJ2-5 TRBD2 - TRBV7-9 CASSLLAGVETQYF TGTGCCAGCAGCTTACTAGCGGGAGTTGAGACCCAGTACTTC
TRBJ2-7 - - TRBV19 CASSMREGTVQYF TGTGCCAGTAGTATGCGGGAAGGGACCGTGCAGTACTTC
TRBJ1-3 - - TRBV19 CASSGPGNTIYF TGTGCCAGTAGTGGGCCTGGAAACACCATATATTTT
TRBJ1-1 - - TRBV12-5 CASGPNSILGGTEAFF TGTGCTAGTGGTCCGAACAGTATCCTCGGGGGGACTGAAGCTTTCTTT
TRBJ2-3 - few TRBV7-9 CASSLRSGSTDTQYF TGTGCCAGCAGCTTACGGAGCGGGAGCACAGATACGCAGTATTTT
TRBJ2-2 TRBD2 - TRBV27 CASIGTSGRRGTGELFF TGTGCCAGCATTGGGACTAGCGGGAGACGAGGCACCGGGGAGCTGTTTTTT
TRBJ1-2 TRBD1 - TRBV28 CASSDRVGGYTF TGTGCCAGCAGTGACAGGGTAGGTGGCTACACCTTC
TRBJ1-6 - - TRBV19 CASRHSGGEYSPLHF TGTGCCAGTAGACACTCTGGGGGCGAGTATTCACCCCTCCACTTT
TRBJ2-7 TRBD2 few TRBV4-2 CASSQEVLGLAAEQYF TGTGCCAGCAGCCAAGAGGTACTCGGACTAGCGGCGGAGCAGTACTTC
TRBJ1-1 TRBD1 - TRBV7-2 CASSLRDRGLPFPEAFF TGTGCCAGCAGTCTGCGGGACAGGGGCCTCCCGTTCCCTGAAGCTTTCTTT
TRBJ2-1 TRBD1 - TRBV3-1/TRBV3-2 CASSRGQVSYNEQFF TGTGCCAGCAGCCGAGGACAGGTATCCTACAATGAGCAGTTCTTC
TRBJ1-3 TRBD1 few TRBV9 CASSQGAPGNTIYF TGTGCCAGCAGCCAGGGGGCTCCTGGAAACACCATATATTTT
TRBJ1-2 - once TRBV28 CASSLAMVSRGYTF TGTGCCAGCAGTTTAGCTATGGTTTCGCGTGGCTACACCTTC
TRBJ1-3 - - TRBV5-1 CASSLDVRFSGNTIYF TGCGCCAGCAGCCTCGATGTCAGGTTCTCTGGAAACACCATATATTTT
TRBJ2-1 TRBD2 - TRBV7-9 CASSSVGGTGEQFF TGTGCCAGCTCCTCCGTCGGGGGGACGGGTGAGCAGTTCTTC
TRBJ2-7 TRBD2 - TRBV7-3 CASRLSSGGPYEQYF TGTGCCAGCAGATTATCTAGCGGGGGACCTTACGAGCAGTACTTC
TRBJ2-7 TRBD2 - TRBV6-5 CASSRLAGVGEQYF TGTGCCAGCAGCCGACTAGCGGGAGTAGGGGAGCAGTACTTC
TRBJ2-5 TRBD1 - TRBV11-1 CASSRTGGDETQYF TGTGCCAGCAGCCGGACAGGGGGAGATGAGACCCAGTACTTC
TRBJ1-1 TRBD1 - TRBV11-2 CASRLTGGNTEAFF TGTGCCAGCAGGTTAACAGGGGGGAACACTGAAGCTTTCTTT
TRBJ1-2 TRBD1 - TRBV20-1 CSASPKVTGGAYGYTF TGCAGTGCTAGTCCTAAAGTGACAGGGGGCGCCTATGGCTACACCTTC
TRBJ2-2 - - TRBV9 CASSVARRSGELFF TGTGCCAGCAGCGTAGCTAGGCGGAGCGGGGAGCTGTTTTTT
TRBJ2-1 - - TRBV11-2 CASSFTGDNEQFF TGTGCCAGCAGCTTTACGGGGGACAATGAGCAGTTCTTC
TRBJ1-2 - few TRBV30 CAWSPREFRGYTF TGTGCCTGGAGCCCCCGGGAGTTCCGTGGCTACACCTTC
TRBJ1-1 - - TRBV2 CASSEGAGTAEAFF TGTGCCAGCAGTGAAGGGGCGGGGACCGCTGAAGCTTTCTTT
TRBJ1-5 - - TRBV3-1/TRBV3-2 CASSQAHNQPQHF TGTGCCAGCAGCCAAGCCCACAATCAGCCCCAGCATTTT
TRBJ2-6 - - TRBV28 CASSNRAVGANVLTF TGTGCCAGCAGTAACAGGGCGGTGGGGGCCAACGTCCTGACTTTC
TRBJ2-2 TRBD1 - TRBV10-1 CASNNLTGIGTGELFF TGCGCCAGCAATAACTTGACAGGGATAGGGACCGGGGAGCTGTTTTTT
TRBJ1-2 - few TRBV5-6 CASSLEGGPYGYTF TGTGCCAGCAGCTTGGAAGGGGGTCCCTATGGCTACACCTTC
TRBJ1-3 - - TRBV3-1/TRBV3-2 CASSLISGAGNTIYF TGTGCCAGCAGCCTAATTTCGGGTGCTGGAAACACCATATATTTT
TRBJ2-7 TRBD2 once TRBV9 CASSPTSGVSGEQYF TGTGCCAGCAGTCCAACTAGCGGGGTTTCGGGGGAGCAGTACTTC
TRBJ1-2 - - TRBV19 CASSDSSNYGYTF TGTGCCAGTTCGGACAGTTCGAACTATGGCTACACCTTC
TRBJ2-3 - - TRBV24-1 CATSAPPGASEYTDTQYF TGTGCCACCAGTGCCCCCCCCGGGGCTAGCGAATACACAGATACGCAGTATTTT
TRBJ1-3 TRBD1 - TRBV2 CASSEAPRTGRGAAGNTIYF TGTGCCAGCAGTGAAGCGCCCCGGACAGGGAGGGGAGCCGCTGGAAACACCATATATTTT
TRBJ2-7 TRBD1 - TRBV3-1/TRBV3-2 CASNQRDRTYEQYF TGTGCCAGCAACCAAAGGGACAGGACCTACGAGCAGTACTTC
TRBJ2-6 TRBD1 - TRBV3-1/TRBV3-2 CASSKSGTGAAGANVLTF TGTGCCAGCAGCAAAAGTGGGACAGGGGCCGCTGGGGCCAACGTCCTGACTTTC
TRBJ2-1 TRBD1 - TRBV20-1 CSASAQGSWDRGLNEQFF TGCAGTGCTAGTGCGCAAGGTTCGTGGGACAGGGGTCTAAATGAGCAGTTCTTC
TRBJ2-5 TRBD2 once TRBV24-1 CATSDAVAGVQETQYF TGTGCCACCAGTGATGCGGTAGCGGGAGTTCAAGAGACCCAGTACTTC
TRBJ1-6 - few TRBV5-1 CASSIRQYNSPLHF TGCGCCAGCAGCATTAGACAGTATAATTCACCCCTCCACTTT
TRBJ2-5 TRBD1 - TRBV5-1 CASSSGTGAEETQYF TGCGCCAGCAGCTCCGGGACAGGGGCTGAAGAGACCCAGTACTTC
TRBJ2-1 - - TRBV3-1/TRBV3-2 CASSDLGNEQFF TGTGCCAGCAGCGATCTAGGAAATGAGCAGTTCTTC
TRBJ1-1 TRBD1 - TRBV28 CASSLVGGASTEAFF TGTGCCAGCAGTTTGGTAGGGGGCGCATCCACTGAAGCTTTCTTT
TRBJ1-5 - once TRBV18 CASSPEREQPQHF TGTGCCAGCTCACCAGAACGGGAACAGCCCCAGCATTTT
TRBJ2-7 - - TRBV7-8 CASSADSLAYEQYF TGTGCCAGCAGCGCCGACAGCTTAGCCTACGAGCAGTACTTC
TRBJ2-1 - - TRBV2 CASISGAPSSYNEQFF TGTGCCAGCATTTCCGGAGCGCCAAGCTCCTACAATGAGCAGTTCTTC